One and the same sample provided the 29 T cell receptor beta chains below, sequenced in a study of breast tumors, draining lymph nodes, adjacent tissues. Each CDR3 protein is one row after TCRdb ran MiXCR on the multiplex PCR reads. Among over 9,000 distinct CDR3 sequences listed, about 56% were seen once. Sequences were obtained from breast tumor tissue. The source of these receptors is a female donor with breast cancer. Some clones in this sample may be carry-over from other donors' samples.

This rearrangement joins TRBV30 to TRBJ2-7; no clear D. V was pared by 0 bases and J by 5 bases, with 5 bases between. The CDR3 runs to 11 residues. Germline V gene data show CDR1 as GTSNPN and CDR2 as SVGIG (reference sequence). The CDR3 DNA reads as TGTGCCTGGAGTGTACTGGACGAGCAGTACTTC. It codes for CAWSVLDEQYF.

This clonotype was recorded many times. The rearrangement links TRBV18 to TRBJ2-7, with D uncertain. Germline V gene sequence: CDR1 KGHSH, CDR2 LQKENI. V was cut by 1 base and J by 3 bases, with 7 bases left in between. CDR3 length: 13 amino acids. CDR3 sequence (DNA): TGTGCCAGCTCACCACTATCTGACTACGAGCAGTACTTC. Encoded protein: CASSPLSDYEQYF.

J is TRBJ2-1 and V is TRBV14; unclear D gene. V was clipped by 0 bases and J by 5 bases, with 5 bases between them. Germline-derived CDR1 and CDR2 are SGHDN and FVKESK. This CDR3 spans 13 amino acids. The CDR3 protein is CASSQELDNEQFF. The CDR3 region has the DNA TGTGCCAGCAGCCAAGAGCTAGACAATGAGCAGTTCTTC.

Only a few counts were recorded for this clonotype. This rearrangement joins TRBV29-1 to TRBJ2-3; no clear D. CDR3 length: 13 amino acids. The germline V and J ends were trimmed by 0 bases and 12 bases, with 16 bases remaining between them. Germline assignment: CDR1 SQVTM and CDR2 ANQGSEA. CDR3 residues: CSVEEPRTGSQYF. CDR3 sequence (DNA): TGCAGCGTTGAAGAGCCCCGCACCGGTTCCCAGTATTTT.

Concerning this clonotype itself: Given a much more abundant clone one base away, this may be a read error. V is TRBV5-4 and J is TRBJ1-1; 7 bases align to TRBD1. The CDR3 has 15 amino acids. Per the germline V gene, CDR1 is SGHNT and CDR2 is YYREEE (reference sequence). The junction had 6 bases not matched to a gene; V was cut back by 0 bases and J by 4 bases. CDR3 region: CASSLGVAGGTEAFF. DNA of the CDR3: TGTGCCAGCAGCTTGGGGGTCGCAGGGGGCACTGAAGCTTTCTTT.

The chain uses TRBV3-1 and TRBJ2-7, with 8 bases fitting TRBD2. The germline CDR1 and CDR2 sequences are LGHDT and YNNKEL (reference sequence). V lost 0 bases to trimming and J lost 3 bases; unmatched junction nucleotides: 4. This CDR3 is built from 15 residues. The CDR3: CASSQDRGGFYEQYF. The CDR3 DNA follows: TGTGCCAGCAGCCAAGACCGCGGGGGGTTCTACGAGCAGTACTTC.

The chain's CDR3 is CASTSDRAVEKLFF. For the CDR3, the DNA is TGTGCCAGTACCTCTGACAGGGCTGTTGAAAAACTGTTTTTT. The chain has TRBV19 and TRBJ1-4; 7 bases are shared with TRBD1. This CDR3 has 14 residues. Germline values: CDR1 LNHDA, CDR2 SQIVND (reference sequence). The V gene end was trimmed by 7 bases and the J gene end by 7 bases; junction bases not matched to a gene: 9.

V and J are TRBV28 and TRBJ2-7; 8 bases are shared with TRBD2. The CDR3 has 14 amino acids. With 7 bases clipped from V and 6 bases from J, the junction kept 11 bases outside the gene matches. CDR1 and CDR2 from the germline V gene are MDHEN and SYDVKM. The CDR3 coding sequence is TGTGCCAGCACCCCACTAGCGGAGTTACCCGAGCAGTACTTC. This gives the protein CASTPLAELPEQYF.

This clonotype was picked up a small number of times. J is TRBJ1-5 and V is TRBV29-1, with TRBD1 as a possible D gene (5 bases). Trimming removed 4 bases at V and 4 bases at J, with 11 bases between. Germline V lookup: CDR1 SQVTM, CDR2 ANQGSEA. CDR3 length equals 13 residues. In nucleotides, the CDR3 is TGCAGCGTTGGGACATCCGAAAATCAGCCCCAGCATTTT. Protein: CSVGTSENQPQHF.

This sequence joins TRBV20-1 and TRBJ2-5; D call uncertain. Germline CDR1 and CDR2: DFQATT and SNEGSKA (reference sequence). Trimming stripped 5 bases from V and 0 bases from J, with 4 bases between. There are 11 residues in the CDR3. The CDR3: CSAQYQETQYF. The CDR3 coding sequence is TGCAGTGCTCAGTACCAAGAGACCCAGTACTTC.

This clonotype was found a few times. The chain joins TRBV20-1 to TRBJ2-1, with a possible D match to TRBD2 (5 bases). CDR1 DFQATT and CDR2 SNEGSKA come from the germline V gene (reference sequence). The CDR3 contains 15 residues. V was shortened by 6 bases and J by 0 bases, with 15 bases between the two germline ends. CDR3 nucleotides: TGCAGTGCCCCCTTAAGCGACTACTCCTACAATGAGCAGTTCTTC. This codes for CSAPLSDYSYNEQFF.

This clonotype occurred many times. The rearrangement uses TRBV19 and TRBJ2-1; TRBD2 matches at 8 bases. The trim removed 1 base at V and 7 bases at J, leaving 3 bases unmatched. Germline assignment: CDR1 LNHDA and CDR2 SQIVND (reference sequence). The CDR3 contains 14 residues. The CDR3 here is CASSIAGGPNEQFF. The CDR3 nucleotides are TGTGCCAGTAGTATAGCGGGAGGGCCGAATGAGCAGTTCTTC. The whole variable domain, filled in from reference TRBV19 and TRBJ2-1, reads DGGITQSPKYLFRKEGQNVTLSCEQNLNHDAMYWYRQDPGQGLRLIYYSQIVNDFQKGDIAEGYSVSREKKESFPLTVTSAQKNPTAFYLCASSIAGGPNEQFFGPGTRLTVL.

This clonotype was found once. A clone one base away is much larger, so this may be a read error. The chain has TRBV20-1 and TRBJ1-1; D gene uncertain. Trimming cost V 1 base and J 7 bases, with 10 bases left between them. The CDR3 contains 12 residues. Germline V gives CDR1 DFQATT, CDR2 SNEGSKA (reference sequence). Here the CDR3 DNA reads TGCAGTGCTAGAGTACAAGACATTGAAGCTTTCTTT. Amino acids: CSARVQDIEAFF.

This CDR3 reads CASRREGRANEKLFF. DNA of the CDR3: TGTGCCAGCAGGAGAGAAGGCAGAGCTAATGAAAAACTGTTTTTT. The chain combines TRBV15 with TRBJ1-4; no clear D. V lost 10 bases to trimming and J lost 3 bases, with 18 bases between them. The CDR3 runs 15 residues. From germline, CDR1 is LNHNV and CDR2 YYDKDF (reference sequence).

This clonotype has only a few counts. The genes are TRBV12-3 or TRBV12-4 and TRBJ1-4, with 7 bases lining up with TRBD1. The CDR3 has 14 residues. With 6 bases clipped from V and 5 bases from J, the junction kept 6 bases outside the gene matches. For the CDR3, the DNA is TGTGCCAGCAGACTTCAGGGGGGAAATGAAAAACTGTTTTTT. Its protein product is CASRLQGGNEKLFF.

The rearrangement joins TRBV7-9 to TRBJ2-3, with D uncertain. Trimming removed 1 base at V and 0 bases at J, with 8 bases between. From germline, CDR1 is SEHNR and CDR2 FQNEAQ (reference sequence). CDR3 size: 15 residues. The CDR3 DNA sequence: TGTGCCAGCAGCTTAGTACAGCTCAGCACAGATACGCAGTATTTT. It is translated as CASSLVQLSTDTQYF.

By sample share, this clonotype is medium-sized. The rearrangement joins TRBV6-6 to TRBJ2-3, with TRBD2 matching over 8 bases. The CDR3 has 17 amino acids. V trimming: 7 bases; J trimming: 6 bases; junction bases outside the gene matches: 18. The germline gives CDR1 MNHNY, CDR2 SVGAGI (reference sequence). CDR3 loop: CASNNQGASGPRDTQYF. CDR3 DNA sequence: TGTGCCAGCAATAATCAAGGGGCTAGCGGGCCTCGGGATACGCAGTATTTT.

The chain couples TRBV6-4 to TRBJ2-1; TRBD1 matches at 7 bases. The ends lost 5 bases at V and 2 bases at J; junction bases unmatched: 6. The CDR3 consists of 15 residues. Germline CDR1 is MRHNA and CDR2 is SNTAGT. The CDR3 coding sequence is TGTGCCAGCAGTCCCTCGACAGGGCCCTACAATGAGCAGTTCTTC. Its translation: CASSPSTGPYNEQFF.

In its sample, this clonotype was seen a few times. This is likely a read error, given that the CDR3 carries no conserved phenylalanine or tryptophan at its end. It is unclear where the CDR3 begins or ends on the DNA, so no DNA is shown, and the CDR3 is as TCRdb lists it. This chain uses TRBV9 with TRBJ2-5; the table's D call of TRBD2 was not tested on the DNA. The CDR3 spans 14 residues, counting both ends. The germline CDR1 and CDR2 sequences are SGDLS and YYNGEE. The CDR3 loop is CASSHELASETQSS.

This rearrangement joins TRBV19 to TRBJ2-7; D possibly corresponds to TRBD1 (6 bases). The CDR3 is 15 residues long. Trimming removed 7 bases from V and 4 bases from J, with 20 bases in between. Germline V lookup: CDR1 LNHDA, CDR2 SQIVND (reference sequence). CDR3 sequence: CASIPPYRDPYEQYF. CDR3 DNA sequence: TGTGCCAGTATTCCCCCGTACAGGGACCCTTACGAGCAGTACTTC.

V and J are TRBV4-2 and TRBJ1-6; 8 bases are shared with TRBD1. V was pared by 4 bases and J by 7 bases, with 9 bases of the junction left unmatched. The CDR3 loop spans 16 amino acids. From germline, CDR1 is LGHNA and CDR2 YNFKEQ. CDR3 DNA sequence: TGTGCCAGCAGCCCCACGGGCAGGGGGCTAAATTCACCCCTCCACTTT. Protein product: CASSPTGRGLNSPLHF.

This rearrangement joins TRBV7-2 to TRBJ2-1, with D possibly called TRBD1 or TRBD2 (6 bases each). V was pared by 5 bases and J by 8 bases, with 22 bases between. The CDR3 has 16 residues. Germline V gives CDR1 SGHTA, CDR2 FQGNSA. The CDR3 nucleotides are TGTGCCAGCAGCCCCGTCGGAGGATTACGGGGGCATGAGCAGTTCTTC. Encoded protein: CASSPVGGLRGHEQFF.

This clonotype was detected many times. Given a much more abundant clone one base away, this may be a read error. The rearrangement links TRBV12-3 or TRBV12-4 to TRBJ1-2; a possible D gene is TRBD1 (5 bases). Trimming cost V 8 bases and J 2 bases, with 15 bases left between them. CDR3 length: 14 residues. CDR3 residues: CASARGGGNYGYTF. In DNA form, the CDR3 reads TGTGCCAGCGCCCGGGGGGGAGGAAACTATGGCTACACCTTC.

This chain links TRBV7-9 with TRBJ1-6; D is unclear. The CDR3 length is 12 residues. The V gene's germline CDR1 is SEHNR and CDR2 FQNEAQ (reference sequence). The V gene lost 4 bases and the J gene lost 6 bases, with 4 bases spanning the gap. The CDR3 DNA sequence: TGTGCCAGCAGCTACAGTAATTCACCCCTCCACTTT. Its protein is CASSYSNSPLHF.

This clonotype appeared a few times. The V and J genes are TRBV4-3 and TRBJ2-5, with D possibly being TRBD1 (6 bases). V shed 1 base and J shed 5 bases, with 8 bases lying between them. This CDR3 comprises 13 residues. CDR1 and CDR2 (germline): LGHNA, YSLEER. CDR3 sequence reads: CASSQVRGETQYF. The CDR3 region has the DNA TGCGCCAGCAGCCAAGTGAGGGGGGAGACCCAGTACTTC.

The chain is built from TRBV5-6 and TRBJ2-2; no reliable D call. V lost 1 base to trimming and J lost 3 bases, with 4 bases between them. The CDR3 totals 13 residues. The germline V gene encodes CDR1 SGHDT and CDR2 YYEEEE. The CDR3 DNA reads as TGTGCCAGCAGCTTGTACTACACCGGGGAGCTGTTTTTT. This gives the protein CASSLYYTGELFF.

The chain couples TRBV7-9 to TRBJ2-7; possible D gene TRBD1, 5 bases. Trimming cost V 4 bases and J 6 bases, with 10 bases left between them. The CDR3 loop spans 12 amino acids. In germline, CDR1 is SEHNR, CDR2 FQNEAQ (reference sequence). CDR3 region: CASSSDSLEQYF. CDR3 in DNA: TGTGCCAGCAGCTCCGACAGCCTCGAGCAGTACTTC. Supplemented by reference TRBV7-9 and TRBJ2-7, the full variable domain reads DTGVSQNPRHKITKRGQNVTFRCDPISEHNRLYWYRQTLGQGPEFLTYFQNEAQLEKSRLLSDRFSAERPKGSFSTLEIQRTEQGDSAMYLCASSSDSLEQYFGPGTRLTVT.

For this clonotype: Just one base apart from a much larger clone, this may be a read error. The chain uses TRBV5-5 and TRBJ1-2; TRBD1 matches 12 bases. The germline gives CDR1 SGHKS, CDR2 YYEKEE (reference sequence). This CDR3 spans 16 amino acids. J lost 8 bases, V lost 1 base, and 9 bases had no gene match. CDR3 region: CASSLQFLGQGAGYTF. CDR3 nucleotide sequence: TGTGCCAGCAGCTTGCAATTTTTGGGACAGGGGGCAGGCTACACCTTC. Complete variable domain (other parts from reference TRBV5-5 and TRBJ1-2): DAGVTQSPTHLIKTRGQQVTLRCSPISGHKSVSWYQQVLGQGPQFIFQYYEKEERGRGNFPDRFSARQFPNYSSELNVNALLLGDSALYLCASSLQFLGQGAGYTFGSGTRLTVV.

The chain joins TRBV12-3 or TRBV12-4 to TRBJ2-7, with 11 bases that match TRBD2. V lost 5 bases to trimming and J lost 5 bases; unmatched junction nucleotides: 14. The CDR3 sequence is 17 residues long. CDR3 residues: CASSDFSGTSGRDEQYF. Here the CDR3 DNA reads TGTGCCAGCAGTGACTTCTCCGGGACTAGCGGTAGGGACGAGCAGTACTTC.